The T cell receptor beta chain under discussion was sequenced for a study of Graves' ophthalmopathy and Graves' hyperthyroidism. Other autoimmune diseases, uncontrolled infections, pregnancy or lactation excluded patients from enrollment. RNA transcripts yielded amplified TCR beta CDR3 regions. HTBI primers served in a first-round RT-PCR, which a second-round multiplex PCR followed. Via MiXCR, TCRdb re-called the multiplex PCR reads, giving one row per CDR3 protein. The repertoire holds 200,000 to 300,000 distinct CDR3 sequences, approximately 42% seen once, with around 47% in the top ten. Sequenced: peripheral blood. This receptor was taken from an adult man with Graves' ophthalmopathy.

CDR3 nucleotide sequence: TGTGCCAGCAGCACCCTCAGTGCCGGGGAGCTGTTTTTT. This codes for CASSTLSAGELFF. This rearrangement joins TRBV9 to TRBJ2-2; the D is unclear. Germline V gene lookup returns CDR1 SGDLS and CDR2 YYNGEE. V shed 4 bases and J shed 6 bases, with 10 bases lying between them. There are 13 residues in the CDR3.